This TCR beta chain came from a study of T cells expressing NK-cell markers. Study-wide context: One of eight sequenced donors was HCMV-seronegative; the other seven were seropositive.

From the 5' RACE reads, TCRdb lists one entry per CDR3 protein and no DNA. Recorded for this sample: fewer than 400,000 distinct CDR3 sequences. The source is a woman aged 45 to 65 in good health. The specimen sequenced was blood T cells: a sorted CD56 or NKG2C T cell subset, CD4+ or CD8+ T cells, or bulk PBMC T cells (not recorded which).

CDR3 loop: CASSLEDRGMSDTQYF. The gene calls are TRBV5-6 and TRBJ2-3; without DNA, the TCRdb call of TRBD1 cannot be checked. CDR1 is SGHDT, CDR2 YYEEEE, per germline. This CDR3 region has 16 residues.